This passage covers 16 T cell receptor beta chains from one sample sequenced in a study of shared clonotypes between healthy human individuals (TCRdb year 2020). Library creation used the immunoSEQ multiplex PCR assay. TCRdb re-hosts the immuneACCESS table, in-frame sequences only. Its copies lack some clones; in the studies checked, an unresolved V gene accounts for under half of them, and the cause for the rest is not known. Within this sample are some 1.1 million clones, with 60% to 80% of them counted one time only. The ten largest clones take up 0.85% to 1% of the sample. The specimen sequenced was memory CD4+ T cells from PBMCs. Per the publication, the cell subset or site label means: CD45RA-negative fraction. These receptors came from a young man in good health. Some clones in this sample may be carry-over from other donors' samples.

DNA of the CDR3: TGTGCCAGCAGCCCGCCTGGGGCCACAGATACGCAGTATTTT. This sequence encodes CASSPPGATDTQYF. The chain has TRBV14 and TRBJ2-3, with D possibly matching TRBD1 (5 bases). The CDR3 has 14 amino acids. V lost 4 bases and J lost 2, with 10 bases in between. The germline CDR1 and CDR2 sequences are SGHDN and FVKESK. The full variable domain, with the rest looked up from reference TRBV14 and TRBJ2-3, is EAGVTQFPSHSVIEKGQTVTLRCDPISGHDNLYWYRRVMGKEIKFLLHFVKESKQDESGMPNNRFLAERTGGTYSTLKVQPAELEDSGVYFCASSPPGATDTQYFGPGTRLTVL.

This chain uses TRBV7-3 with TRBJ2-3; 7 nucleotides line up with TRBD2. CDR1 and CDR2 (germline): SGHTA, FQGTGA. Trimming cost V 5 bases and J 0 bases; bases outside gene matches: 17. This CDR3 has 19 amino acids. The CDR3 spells CASSPRGGLGNPSTDTQYF. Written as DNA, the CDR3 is TGTGCCAGCAGCCCGAGAGGAGGACTAGGAAACCCCAGCACAGATACGCAGTATTTT.

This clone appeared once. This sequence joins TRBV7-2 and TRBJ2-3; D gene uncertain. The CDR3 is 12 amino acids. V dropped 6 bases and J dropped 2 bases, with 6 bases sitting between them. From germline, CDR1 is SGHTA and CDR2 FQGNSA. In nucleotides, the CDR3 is TGTGCCAGCAGGCTCAACACAGATACGCAGTATTTT. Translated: CASRLNTDTQYF.

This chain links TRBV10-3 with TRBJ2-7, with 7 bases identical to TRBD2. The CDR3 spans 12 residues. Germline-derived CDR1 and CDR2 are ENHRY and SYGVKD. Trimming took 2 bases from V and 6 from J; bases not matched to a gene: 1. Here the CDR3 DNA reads TGTGCCATCAGTGAGCGGGAGGTCGAGCAGTACTTC. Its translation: CAISEREVEQYF.

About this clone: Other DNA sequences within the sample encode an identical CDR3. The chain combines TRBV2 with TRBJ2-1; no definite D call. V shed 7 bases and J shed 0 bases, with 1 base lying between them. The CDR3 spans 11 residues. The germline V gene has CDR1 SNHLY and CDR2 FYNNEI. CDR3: CASTSYNEQFF. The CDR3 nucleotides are TGTGCCAGCACCTCCTACAATGAGCAGTTCTTC.

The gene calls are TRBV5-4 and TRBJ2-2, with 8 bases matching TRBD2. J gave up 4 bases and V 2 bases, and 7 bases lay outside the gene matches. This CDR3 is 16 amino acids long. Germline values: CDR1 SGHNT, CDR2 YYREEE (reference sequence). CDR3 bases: TGTGCCAGCAGCTTCGGGGGGGCGGAGGGCACCGGGGAGCTGTTTTTT. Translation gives CASSFGGAEGTGELFF.

Written as DNA, the CDR3 is TGTGCCAGCAGCTTAGGGGGGTTAGCGGGGGCTGAGCAGTTCTTC. Protein sequence: CASSLGGLAGAEQFF. The V and J genes are TRBV5-4 and TRBJ2-1, with 9 bases identical to TRBD2. Germline CDR1 is SGHNT and CDR2 is YYREEE (reference sequence). Germline trimming cut 2 bases from V and 9 bases from J; bases unmatched to any gene: 9. The CDR3 runs to 15 residues. Drawing the rest from reference TRBV5-4 and TRBJ2-1, the complete variable domain is ETGVTQSPTHLIKTRGQQVTLRCSSQSGHNTVSWYQQALGQGPQFIFQYYREEENGRGNFPPRFSGLQFPNYSSELNVNALELDDSALYLCASSLGGLAGAEQFFGPGTRLTVL.

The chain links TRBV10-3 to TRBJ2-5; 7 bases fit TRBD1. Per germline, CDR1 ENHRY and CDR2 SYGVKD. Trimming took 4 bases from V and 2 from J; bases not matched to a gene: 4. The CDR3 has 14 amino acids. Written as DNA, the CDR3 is TGTGCCATCAGTGGGGGACAGACTCAAGAGACCCAGTACTTC. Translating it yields CAISGGQTQETQYF.

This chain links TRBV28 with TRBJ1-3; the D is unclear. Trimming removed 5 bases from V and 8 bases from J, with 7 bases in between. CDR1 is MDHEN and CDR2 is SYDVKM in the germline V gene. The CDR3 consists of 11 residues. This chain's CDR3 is CASSPRDTIYF. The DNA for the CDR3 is TGTGCCAGCAGTCCCCGAGACACCATATATTTT.

CDR3 DNA sequence: TGCGCCAGCATACTGGGACAAAGCACAGATACGCAGTATTTT. Protein sequence: CASILGQSTDTQYF. The V gene is TRBV5-1, the J gene TRBJ2-3, with a possible D match to TRBD1 (6 bases). Germline CDR1 reads SGHRS; CDR2 reads YFSETQ. V was shortened by 6 bases and J by 0 bases, with 11 bases between the two germline ends. The CDR3 is 14 residues long. Filled out from reference TRBV5-1 and TRBJ2-3, the complete variable domain reads KAGVTQTPRYLIKTRGQQVTLSCSPISGHRSVSWYQQTPGQGLQFLFEYFSETQRNKGNFPGRFSGRQFSNSRSEMNVSTLELGDSALYLCASILGQSTDTQYFGPGTRLTVL.

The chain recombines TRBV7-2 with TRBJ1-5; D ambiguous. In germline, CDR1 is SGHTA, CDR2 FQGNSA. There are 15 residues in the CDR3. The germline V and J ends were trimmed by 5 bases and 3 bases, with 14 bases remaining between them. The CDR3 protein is CASSALGRVNQPQHF. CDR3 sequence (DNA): TGTGCCAGCAGCGCTCTTGGACGGGTCAATCAGCCCCAGCATTTT.

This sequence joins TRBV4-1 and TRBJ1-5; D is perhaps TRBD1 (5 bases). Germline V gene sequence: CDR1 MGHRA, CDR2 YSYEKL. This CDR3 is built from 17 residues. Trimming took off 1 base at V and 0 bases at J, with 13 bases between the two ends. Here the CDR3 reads CASSQGLQVVSNQPQHF. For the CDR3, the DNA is TGCGCCAGCAGCCAAGGGTTACAGGTTGTTAGCAATCAGCCCCAGCATTTT.

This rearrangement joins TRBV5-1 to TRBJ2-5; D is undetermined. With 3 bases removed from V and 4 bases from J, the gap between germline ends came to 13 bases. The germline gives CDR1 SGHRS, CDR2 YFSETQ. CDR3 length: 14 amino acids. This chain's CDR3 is CASSYDRPGETQYF. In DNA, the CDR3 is TGCGCCAGCAGCTACGACCGTCCGGGAGAGACCCAGTACTTC.

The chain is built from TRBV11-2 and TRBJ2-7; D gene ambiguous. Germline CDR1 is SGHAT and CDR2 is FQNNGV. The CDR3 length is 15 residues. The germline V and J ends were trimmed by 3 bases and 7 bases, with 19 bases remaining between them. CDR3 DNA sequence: TGTGCCAGCAGCTTGTTGCCCGGTGGTGGGGTAGAGCAGTACTTC. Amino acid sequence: CASSLLPGGGVEQYF.

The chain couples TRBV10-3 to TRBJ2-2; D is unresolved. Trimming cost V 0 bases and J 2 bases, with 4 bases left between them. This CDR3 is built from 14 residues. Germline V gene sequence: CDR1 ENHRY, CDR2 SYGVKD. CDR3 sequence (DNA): TGTGCCATCAGTGAGTCGGCCAACACCGGGGAGCTGTTTTTT. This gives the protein CAISESANTGELFF.

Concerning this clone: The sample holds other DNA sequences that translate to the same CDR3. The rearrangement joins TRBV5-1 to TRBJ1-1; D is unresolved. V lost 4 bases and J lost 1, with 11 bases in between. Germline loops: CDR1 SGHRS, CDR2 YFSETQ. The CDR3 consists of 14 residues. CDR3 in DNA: TGCGCCAGCAGCCCGTGGACGGAGAACACTGAAGCTTTCTTT. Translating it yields CASSPWTENTEAFF.